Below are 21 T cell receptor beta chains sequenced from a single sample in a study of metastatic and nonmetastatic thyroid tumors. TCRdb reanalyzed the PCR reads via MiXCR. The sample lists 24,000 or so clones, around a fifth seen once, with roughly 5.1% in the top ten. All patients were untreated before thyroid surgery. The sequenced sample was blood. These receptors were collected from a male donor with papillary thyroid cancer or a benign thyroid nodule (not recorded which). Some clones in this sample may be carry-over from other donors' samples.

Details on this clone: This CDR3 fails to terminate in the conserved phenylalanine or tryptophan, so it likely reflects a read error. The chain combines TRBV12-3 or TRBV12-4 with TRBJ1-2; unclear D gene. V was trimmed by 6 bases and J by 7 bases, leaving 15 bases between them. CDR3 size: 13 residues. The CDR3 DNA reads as TGTGCCAGCAGGGACGGGGTCAAAGCTGGCTACACCGTC. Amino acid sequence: CASRDGVKAGYTV.

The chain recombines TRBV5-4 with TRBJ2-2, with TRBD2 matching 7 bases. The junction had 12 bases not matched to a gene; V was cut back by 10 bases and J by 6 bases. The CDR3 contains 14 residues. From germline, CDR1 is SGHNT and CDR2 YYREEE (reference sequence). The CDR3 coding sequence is TGTGCCTGGAATAGCGGGTTATATGCCGGGGAGCTGTTTTTT. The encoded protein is CAWNSGLYAGELFF.

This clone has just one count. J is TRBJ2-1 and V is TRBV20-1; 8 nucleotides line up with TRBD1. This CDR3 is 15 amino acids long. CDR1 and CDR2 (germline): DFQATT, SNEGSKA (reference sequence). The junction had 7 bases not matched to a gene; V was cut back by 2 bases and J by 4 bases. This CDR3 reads CSARSPGQDYNEQFF. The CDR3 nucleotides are TGCAGTGCTAGATCACCGGGACAGGATTACAATGAGCAGTTCTTC.

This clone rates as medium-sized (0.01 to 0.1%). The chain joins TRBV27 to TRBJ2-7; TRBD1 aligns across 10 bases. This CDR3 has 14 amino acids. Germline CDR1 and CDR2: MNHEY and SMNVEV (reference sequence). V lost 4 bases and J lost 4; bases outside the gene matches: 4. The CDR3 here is CASSYRDRGYEQYF. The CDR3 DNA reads TGTGCCAGCAGTTATCGGGACAGGGGATACGAGCAGTACTTC.

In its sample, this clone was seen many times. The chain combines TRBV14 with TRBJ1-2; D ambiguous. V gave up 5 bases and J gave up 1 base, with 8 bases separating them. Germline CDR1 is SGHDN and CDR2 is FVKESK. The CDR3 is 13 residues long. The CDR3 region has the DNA TGTGCCAGCAGCTTTTACAGTAACTATGGCTACACCTTC. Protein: CASSFYSNYGYTF.

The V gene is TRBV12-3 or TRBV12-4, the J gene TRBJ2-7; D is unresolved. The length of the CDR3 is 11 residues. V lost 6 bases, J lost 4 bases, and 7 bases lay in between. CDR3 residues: CASSPGYEQYF. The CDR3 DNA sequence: TGTGCCAGCAGCCCCGGTTACGAGCAGTACTTC.

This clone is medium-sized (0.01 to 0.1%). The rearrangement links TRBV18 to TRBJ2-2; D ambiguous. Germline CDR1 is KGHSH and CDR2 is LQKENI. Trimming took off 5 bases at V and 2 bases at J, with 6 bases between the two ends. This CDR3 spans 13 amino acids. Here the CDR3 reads CASSAYNTGELFF. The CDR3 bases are TGTGCCAGCTCAGCTTACAACACCGGGGAGCTGTTTTTT.

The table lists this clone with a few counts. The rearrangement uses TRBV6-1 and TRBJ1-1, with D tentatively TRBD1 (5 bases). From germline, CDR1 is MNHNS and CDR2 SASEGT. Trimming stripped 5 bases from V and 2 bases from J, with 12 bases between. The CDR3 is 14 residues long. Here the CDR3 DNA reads TGTGCCAGCAGTCTCGGGACCGTCAACACTGAAGCTTTCTTT. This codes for CASSLGTVNTEAFF.

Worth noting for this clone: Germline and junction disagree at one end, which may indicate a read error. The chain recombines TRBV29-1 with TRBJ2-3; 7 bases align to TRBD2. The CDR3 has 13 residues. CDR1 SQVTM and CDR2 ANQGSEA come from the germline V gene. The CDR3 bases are TGCAGCGTTTGGGGGGGAGTCACAGATACGCAATATTTT. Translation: CSVWGGVTDTQYF.

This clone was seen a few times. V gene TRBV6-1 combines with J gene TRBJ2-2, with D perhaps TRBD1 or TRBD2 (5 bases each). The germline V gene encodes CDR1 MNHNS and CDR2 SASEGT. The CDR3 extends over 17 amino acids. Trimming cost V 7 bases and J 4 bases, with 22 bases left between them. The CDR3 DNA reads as TGTGCCAGCATCCGAATGGGGGAAGGGGTTGGCACCGGGGAGCTGTTTTTT. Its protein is CASIRMGEGVGTGELFF.

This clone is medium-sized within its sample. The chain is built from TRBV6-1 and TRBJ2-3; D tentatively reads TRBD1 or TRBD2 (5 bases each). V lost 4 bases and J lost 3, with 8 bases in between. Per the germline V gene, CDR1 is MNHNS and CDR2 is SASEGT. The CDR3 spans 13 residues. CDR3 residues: CASSGGVTDTQYF. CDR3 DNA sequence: TGTGCCAGCAGTGGAGGGGTTACAGATACGCAGTATTTT.

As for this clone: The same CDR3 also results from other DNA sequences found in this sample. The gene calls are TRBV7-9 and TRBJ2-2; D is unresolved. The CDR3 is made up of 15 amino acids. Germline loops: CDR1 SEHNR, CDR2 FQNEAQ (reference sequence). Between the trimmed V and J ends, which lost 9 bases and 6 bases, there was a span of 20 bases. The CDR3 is CASSPRIPKPGELFF. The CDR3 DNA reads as TGTGCCAGTAGCCCCCGGATCCCGAAGCCCGGGGAGCTGTTTTTT.

Written as DNA, the CDR3 is TGCAGCGTTACCCGGGTTGAGGAGACCCAGTACTTC. It yields the protein CSVTRVEETQYF. The genes are TRBV29-1 and TRBJ2-5, with D hard to call. The CDR3 spans 12 residues. V was clipped by 5 bases and J by 5 bases, with 12 bases between them. Germline V gene data show CDR1 as SQVTM and CDR2 as ANQGSEA.

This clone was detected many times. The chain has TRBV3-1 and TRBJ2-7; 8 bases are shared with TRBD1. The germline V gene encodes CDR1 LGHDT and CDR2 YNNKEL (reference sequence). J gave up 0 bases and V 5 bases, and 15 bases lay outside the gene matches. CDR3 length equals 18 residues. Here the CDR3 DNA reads TGTGCCAGCAGCACCGGGAACCCGGGACAGGCCCGCTCCTACGAGCAGTACTTC. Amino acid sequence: CASSTGNPGQARSYEQYF.

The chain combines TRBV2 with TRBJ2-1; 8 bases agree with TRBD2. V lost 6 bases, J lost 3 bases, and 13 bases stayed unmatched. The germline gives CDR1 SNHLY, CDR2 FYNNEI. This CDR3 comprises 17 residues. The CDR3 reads CASRSSRSGTLYNEQFF. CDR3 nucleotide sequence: TGTGCCAGCAGGAGTAGTCGTAGCGGGACCCTCTACAATGAGCAGTTCTTC. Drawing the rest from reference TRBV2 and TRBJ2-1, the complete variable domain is EPEVTQTPSHQVTQMGQEVILRCVPISNHLYFYWYRQILGQKVEFLVSFYNNEISEKSEIFDDQFSVERPDGSNFTLKIRSTKLEDSAMYFCASRSSRSGTLYNEQFFGPGTRLTVL.

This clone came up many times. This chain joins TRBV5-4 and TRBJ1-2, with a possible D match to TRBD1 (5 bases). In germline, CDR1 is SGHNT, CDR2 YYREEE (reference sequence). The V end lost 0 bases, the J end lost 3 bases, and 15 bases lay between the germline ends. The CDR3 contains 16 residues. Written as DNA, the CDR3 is TGTGCCAGCAGCTTGGTCCTAGGACTAGGGGACTATGGCTACACCTTC. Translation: CASSLVLGLGDYGYTF. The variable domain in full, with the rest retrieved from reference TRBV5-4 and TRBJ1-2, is ETGVTQSPTHLIKTRGQQVTLRCSSQSGHNTVSWYQQALGQGPQFIFQYYREEENGRGNFPPRFSGLQFPNYSSELNVNALELDDSALYLCASSLVLGLGDYGYTFGSGTRLTVV.

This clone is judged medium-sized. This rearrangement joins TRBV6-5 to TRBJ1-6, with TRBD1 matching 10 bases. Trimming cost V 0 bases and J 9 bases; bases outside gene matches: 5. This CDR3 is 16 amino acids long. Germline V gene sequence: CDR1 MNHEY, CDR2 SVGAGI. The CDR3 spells CASSYSRGTGVSPLHF. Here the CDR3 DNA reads TGTGCCAGCAGTTACTCGCGCGGGACAGGGGTTTCACCCCTCCACTTT.

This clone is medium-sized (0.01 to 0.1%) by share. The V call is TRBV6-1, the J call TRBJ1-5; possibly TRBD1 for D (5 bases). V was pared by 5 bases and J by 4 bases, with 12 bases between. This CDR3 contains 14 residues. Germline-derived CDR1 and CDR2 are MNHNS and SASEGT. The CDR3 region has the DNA TGTGCCAGCAGTCCTGGGACCGAGAATCAGCCCCAGCATTTT. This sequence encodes CASSPGTENQPQHF.

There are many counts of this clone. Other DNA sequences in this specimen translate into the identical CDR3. The chain's CDR3 is CASSLSTDSYEQYF. The CDR3 DNA reads TGTGCCAGCAGCTTATCGACAGACTCCTACGAGCAGTACTTC. The rearrangement uses TRBV11-2 and TRBJ2-7; a weak D match, TRBD1 (5 bases). V was pared by 2 bases and J by 0 bases, with 8 bases between. Germline V gene sequence: CDR1 SGHAT, CDR2 FQNNGV. The CDR3 covers 14 residues.

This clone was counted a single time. CDR3 sequence (DNA): TGCGCCAGCAGCTTGGCGGCGGGGGGGTGGACCTCAGATACGCAGTATTTT. It translates to CASSLAAGGWTSDTQYF. The chain uses TRBV5-1 and TRBJ2-3, with 9 bases lining up with TRBD2. With 0 bases clipped from V and 4 bases from J, the junction kept 9 bases outside the gene matches. The V gene's germline CDR1 is SGHRS and CDR2 YFSETQ. There are 17 residues in the CDR3.

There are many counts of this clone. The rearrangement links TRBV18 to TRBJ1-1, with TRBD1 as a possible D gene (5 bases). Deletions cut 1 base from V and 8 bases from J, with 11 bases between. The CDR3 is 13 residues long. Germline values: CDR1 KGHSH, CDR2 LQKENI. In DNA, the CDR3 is TGTGCCAGCTCACCACTAGACAGTCCCGAAGCTTTCTTT. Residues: CASSPLDSPEAFF.